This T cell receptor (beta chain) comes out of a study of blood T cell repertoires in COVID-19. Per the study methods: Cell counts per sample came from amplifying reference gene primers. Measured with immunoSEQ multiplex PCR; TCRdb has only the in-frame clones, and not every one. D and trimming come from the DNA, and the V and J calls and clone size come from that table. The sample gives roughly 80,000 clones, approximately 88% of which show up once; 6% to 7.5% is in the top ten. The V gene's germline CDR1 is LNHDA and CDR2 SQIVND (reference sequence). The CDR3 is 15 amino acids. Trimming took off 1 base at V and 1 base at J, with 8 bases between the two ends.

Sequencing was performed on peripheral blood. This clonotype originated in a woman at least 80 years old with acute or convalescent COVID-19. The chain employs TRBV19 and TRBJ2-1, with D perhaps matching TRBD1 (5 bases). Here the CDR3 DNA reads TGTGCCAGTAGTATAGGACAGAATTCCTACAATGAGCAGTTCTTC. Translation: CASSIGQNSYNEQFF.